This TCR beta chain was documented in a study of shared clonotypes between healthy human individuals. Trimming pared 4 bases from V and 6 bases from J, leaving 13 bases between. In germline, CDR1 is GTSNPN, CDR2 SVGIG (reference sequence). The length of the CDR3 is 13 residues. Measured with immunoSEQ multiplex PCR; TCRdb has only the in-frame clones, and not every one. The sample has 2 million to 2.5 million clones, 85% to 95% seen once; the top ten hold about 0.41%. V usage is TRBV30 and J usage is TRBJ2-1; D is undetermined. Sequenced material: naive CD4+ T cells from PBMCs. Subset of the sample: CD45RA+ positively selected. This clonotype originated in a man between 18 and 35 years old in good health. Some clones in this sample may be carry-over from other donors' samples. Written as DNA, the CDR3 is TGTGCCTGGAAGCCCTCTTCGTTCAATGAGCAGTTCTTC. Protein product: CAWKPSSFNEQFF.